This is a list of T cell receptor beta chains from one sample in a study of cytomegalovirus exposure and HLA in healthy donors. Here immunoSEQ multiplex PCR was the method, and the copy in TCRdb shows in-frame clones only, minus some. This table holds about 280,000 clones, around 85% found once. Source material: PBMCs. Source of these receptors: a woman aged 18 to 35 in good health and CMV-seronegative. Each CDR3 is given with its conserved first and last residue. The order of the fields is CDR3 protein, CDR3 DNA, J gene, D gene, V gene, clone size. The D gene is left open where the match is weak. The size entry is marked missing in some rows and otherwise reads once, few, many or a size class.

CASSGDRDRGHNYGYTF,TGTGCCAGCAGCGGAGACCGGGACAGGGGACATAACTATGGCTACACCTTC,TRBJ1-2,TRBD1,TRBV5-6,-
CASSSQGLEETQYF,TGCGCCAGCAGCTCCCAGGGTTTGGAAGAGACCCAGTACTTC,TRBJ2-5,-,TRBV5-1,few
CASSRIEGNQPQHF,TGTGCCAGCTCAAGGATAGAGGGTAATCAGCCCCAGCATTTT,TRBJ1-5,-,TRBV18,-
CASKVTSGIQETQYF,TGCGCCAGCAAGGTGACTAGCGGGATCCAAGAGACCCAGTACTTC,TRBJ2-5,TRBD2,TRBV5-1,-
CASSYTGNPGYTF,TGTGCCAGCAGTTACACAGGGAACCCTGGCTACACCTTC,TRBJ1-2,-,TRBV6-5,few
CASGLKGDRFSYEQYF,TGTGCTAGTGGTTTAAAGGGGGACAGGTTCTCCTACGAGCAGTACTTC,TRBJ2-7,TRBD1,TRBV12-5,-
CASGSRVEAFF,TGTGCCAGCGGTTCTCGCGTTGAAGCTTTCTTT,TRBJ1-1,-,TRBV11-2,-
CASSALDPGEAFF,TGTGCCAGCAGCGCACTCGACCCAGGTGAAGCTTTCTTT,TRBJ1-1,-,TRBV9,-
CASRNPGQGNTEAFF,TGTGCCAGCAGAAATCCGGGACAGGGGAACACTGAAGCTTTCTTT,TRBJ1-1,TRBD1,TRBV2,once
CAIRAGQGIGYEQYF,TGTGCCATCAGGGCGGGACAGGGGATTGGGTACGAGCAGTACTTC,TRBJ2-7,TRBD1,TRBV10-3,-
CASSQQGSYGYTF,TGTGCCAGCAGCCAACAGGGAAGTTATGGCTACACCTTC,TRBJ1-2,-,TRBV4-2,few
CASSIRGQGDHEQYF,TGTGCCAGCAGCATAAGGGGACAGGGGGACCACGAGCAGTACTTC,TRBJ2-7,TRBD1,TRBV7-9,-
CASSFVETGELFF,TGTGCCAGCAGTTTCGTAGAAACCGGGGAGCTGTTTTTT,TRBJ2-2,-,TRBV27,-
CASSPRDSLYGYTF,TGTGCCAGCAGCCCAAGGGACAGCCTCTATGGCTACACCTTC,TRBJ1-2,TRBD1,TRBV7-8,few
CASSHGTGANYGYTF,TGTGCCAGCAGCCACGGGACAGGGGCTAACTATGGCTACACCTTC,TRBJ1-2,TRBD1,TRBV4-2,-
CASSGLRDGRGVSGNTIYF,TGTGCCAGCAGCGGCCTCCGGGACGGGAGGGGAGTATCTGGAAACACCATATATTTT,TRBJ1-3,-,TRBV9,-
CASSPYEDAGRYEQYF,TGTGCCAGCAGTCCCTACGAGGATGCGGGGCGCTACGAGCAGTACTTC,TRBJ2-7,-,TRBV27,once
CASRHGTAANYGYTF,TGCGCCAGCAGACACGGGACAGCGGCTAACTATGGCTACACCTTC,TRBJ1-2,TRBD1,TRBV5-1,-
CARTGELLSGNTIYF,TGTGCCAGAACAGGAGAACTACTCTCTGGAAACACCATATATTTT,TRBJ1-3,-,TRBV13,-
CASSIAQVRTDTQYF,TGTGCCAGTAGTATAGCTCAGGTACGGACAGATACGCAGTATTTT,TRBJ2-3,-,TRBV19,-
CASSRNGGTTTGAQYF,TGTGCCAGCAGTCGCAATGGGGGGACCACCACCGGCGCGCAGTATTTT,TRBJ2-3,-,TRBV27,-
CASSEDPVWGSVHSYNEQFF,TGTGCCAGCAGTGAGGATCCCGTGTGGGGTAGCGTTCACTCCTACAATGAGCAGTTCTTC,TRBJ2-1,-,TRBV6-4,once
CASSLDRGFNEQFF,TGCGCCAGCAGCTTGGATCGGGGGTTCAATGAGCAGTTCTTC,TRBJ2-1,-,TRBV5-1,once
CAWGLEETQYF,TGTGCCTGGGGTTTGGAGGAGACCCAGTACTTC,TRBJ2-5,-,TRBV30,-
CAWRPDRGNQPQHF,TGTGCCTGGAGGCCAGACAGGGGGAATCAGCCCCAGCATTTT,TRBJ1-5,TRBD1,TRBV30,-
CASSPLRLVDTQYF,TGTGCCAGCAGCCCGCTAAGACTAGTAGATACGCAGTATTTT,TRBJ2-3,-,TRBV11-3,-
CASSRDREYEQYF,TGTGCCAGCAGCCGCGACAGGGAATACGAGCAGTACTTC,TRBJ2-7,TRBD1,TRBV7-9,-
CASSATGGRWDEQFF,TGTGCCAGCAGCGCCACAGGGGGCAGATGGGATGAGCAGTTCTTC,TRBJ2-1,TRBD1,TRBV7-9,once
CASSSRTGPNSNQPQHF,TGTGCCAGTAGTAGCAGGACAGGCCCGAATAGCAATCAGCCCCAGCATTTT,TRBJ1-5,TRBD1,TRBV19,-
CASSVTVLRSGANVLTF,TGCGCCAGCAGCGTGACAGTCCTCCGCTCTGGGGCCAACGTCCTGACTTTC,TRBJ2-6,-,TRBV5-1,-
CSTWTAQETQYF,TGCAGCACCTGGACTGCCCAAGAGACCCAGTACTTC,TRBJ2-5,-,TRBV29-1,once
CSVEGRVNTEAFF,TGCAGCGTTGAAGGCAGGGTGAACACTGAAGCTTTCTTT,TRBJ1-1,-,TRBV29-1,-
CASSPESYNEQFF,TGTGCCAGCAGCCCAGAATCCTACAATGAGCAGTTCTTC,TRBJ2-1,-,TRBV7-6,-
CASSIGEGLAATDTQYF,TGTGCCAGTAGTATAGGAGAAGGACTAGCGGCGACAGATACGCAGTATTTT,TRBJ2-3,TRBD2,TRBV19,-
CASSPRDRVETQYF,TGTGCCAGCTCACCCCGGGACAGGGTAGAGACCCAGTACTTC,TRBJ2-5,TRBD1,TRBV18,few
CASSQFGTGIYGYTF,TGTGCCAGCAGCCAATTTGGGACAGGGATTTATGGCTACACCTTC,TRBJ1-2,TRBD1,TRBV16,few
CASSWDTFGQGASNTEAFF,TGTGCCAGCAGCTGGGACACTTTCGGACAGGGGGCTTCGAACACTGAAGCTTTCTTT,TRBJ1-1,TRBD1,TRBV7-9,-
CASSSTGNQPQHF,TGTGCCAGCAGTTCGACAGGGAATCAGCCCCAGCATTTT,TRBJ1-5,TRBD1,TRBV27,once
CSASGLANTGELFF,TGCAGCGCGTCCGGACTAGCGAACACCGGGGAGCTGTTTTTT,TRBJ2-2,TRBD2,TRBV29-1,-
CASSLLSGGYTGELFF,TGTGCCAGCAGCTTACTCAGCGGGGGTTACACCGGGGAGCTGTTTTTT,TRBJ2-2,TRBD2,TRBV7-9,once
CASSGQGEGTNEKLFF,TGTGCCAGCTCAGGACAGGGGGAAGGAACTAATGAAAAACTGTTTTTT,TRBJ1-4,TRBD1,TRBV18,-
CASSAGGARTEAFF,TGCGCCAGCAGTGCCGGGGGGGCGCGAACTGAAGCTTTCTTT,TRBJ1-1,-,TRBV10-1,-
CAISAGRLNTEAFF,TGTGCCATCAGTGCAGGCAGGTTGAACACTGAAGCTTTCTTT,TRBJ1-1,-,TRBV10-3,-
CASSPGYTEAFF,TGTGCCAGCAGCCCGGGGTACACTGAAGCTTTCTTT,TRBJ1-1,-,TRBV28,-
CASSGDRAGNTIYF,TGCGCCAGCAGCGGCGACAGGGCTGGAAACACCATATATTTT,TRBJ1-3,TRBD1,TRBV5-1,-
CASSGPRTSGYNEQFF,TGTGCCAGCAGCGGCCCTCGGACTAGCGGGTACAATGAGCAGTTCTTC,TRBJ2-1,TRBD2,TRBV11-3,-
CASSPPGQGSNTGELFF,TGTGCCAGCAGCCCACCGGGACAGGGGTCGAACACCGGGGAGCTGTTTTTT,TRBJ2-2,TRBD1,TRBV7-9,-